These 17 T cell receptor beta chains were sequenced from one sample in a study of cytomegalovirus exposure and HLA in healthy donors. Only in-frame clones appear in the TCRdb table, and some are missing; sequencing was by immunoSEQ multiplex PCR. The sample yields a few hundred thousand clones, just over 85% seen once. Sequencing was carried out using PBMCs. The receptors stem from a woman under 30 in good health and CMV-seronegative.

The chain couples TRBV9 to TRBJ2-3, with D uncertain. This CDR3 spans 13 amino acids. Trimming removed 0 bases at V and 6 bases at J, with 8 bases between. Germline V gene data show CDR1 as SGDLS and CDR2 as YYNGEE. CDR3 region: CASSVVVGDTQYF. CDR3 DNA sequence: TGTGCCAGCAGCGTAGTCGTTGGCGATACGCAGTATTTT.

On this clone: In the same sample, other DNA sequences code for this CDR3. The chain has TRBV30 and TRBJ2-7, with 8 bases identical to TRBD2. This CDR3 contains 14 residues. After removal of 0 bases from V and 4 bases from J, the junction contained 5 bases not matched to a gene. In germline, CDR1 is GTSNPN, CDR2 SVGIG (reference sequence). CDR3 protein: CAWSVGSGGYEQYF. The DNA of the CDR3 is TGTGCCTGGAGTGTTGGTTCGGGGGGGTACGAGCAGTACTTC.

CDR3 DNA: TGTGCCAGCAGCGTAGTGGTAATCGGGACAGAGATCTACGAGCAGTACTTC. It is translated as CASSVVVIGTEIYEQYF. The chain uses TRBV9 and TRBJ2-7, with 7 bases lining up with TRBD1. CDR1 and CDR2 from the germline V gene are SGDLS and YYNGEE. This CDR3 has 17 amino acids. With 0 bases clipped from V and 3 bases from J, the junction kept 12 bases outside the gene matches.

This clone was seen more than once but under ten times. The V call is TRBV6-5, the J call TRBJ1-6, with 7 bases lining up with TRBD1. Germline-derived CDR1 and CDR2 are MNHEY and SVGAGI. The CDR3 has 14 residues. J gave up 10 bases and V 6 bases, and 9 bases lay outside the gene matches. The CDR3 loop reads CASSETGLPSPLHF. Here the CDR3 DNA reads TGTGCCAGCAGCGAGACAGGGCTGCCCTCACCCCTCCACTTT.

This CDR3 reads CASGLELGMYEQYF. CDR3 DNA sequence: TGTGCTAGTGGTTTGGAGCTTGGTATGTACGAGCAGTACTTC. The rearrangement uses TRBV12-5 and TRBJ2-7; D gene uncertain. Trimming took 1 base from V and 4 from J, leaving 11 bases between them. The CDR3 consists of 14 residues. CDR1 and CDR2 (germline): LGHNT, FRNRAP.

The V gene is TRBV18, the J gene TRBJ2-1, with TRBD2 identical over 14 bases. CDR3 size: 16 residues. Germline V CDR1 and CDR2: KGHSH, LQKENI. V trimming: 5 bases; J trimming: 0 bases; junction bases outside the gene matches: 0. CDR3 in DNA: TGTGCCAGCTCAGGGACTAGCGGGGGCTCCTACAATGAGCAGTTCTTC. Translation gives CASSGTSGGSYNEQFF.

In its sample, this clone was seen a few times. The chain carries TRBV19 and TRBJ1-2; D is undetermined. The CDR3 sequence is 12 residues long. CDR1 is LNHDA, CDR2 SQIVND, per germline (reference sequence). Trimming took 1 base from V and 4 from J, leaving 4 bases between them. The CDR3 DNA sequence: TGTGCCAGTAGTATAGTTAGCTATGGCTACACCTTC. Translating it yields CASSIVSYGYTF.

The CDR3 reads CASTRTGNTEAFF. CDR3 in DNA: TGTGCCAGCACTCGGACAGGGAACACTGAAGCTTTCTTT. The chain employs TRBV25-1 and TRBJ1-1; 7 bases map to TRBD1. Germline CDR1 MGHDK, CDR2 SYGVNS. The CDR3 totals 13 residues. The ends lost 7 bases at V and 1 base at J; junction bases unmatched: 3. Based on the CDR3 plus reference TRBV25-1 and TRBJ1-1, the full variable domain is EADIYQTPRYLVIGTGKKITLECSQTMGHDKMYWYQQDPGMELHLIHYSYGVNSTEKGDLSSESTVSRIRTEHFPLTLESARPSHTSQYLCASTRTGNTEAFFGQGTRLTVV.

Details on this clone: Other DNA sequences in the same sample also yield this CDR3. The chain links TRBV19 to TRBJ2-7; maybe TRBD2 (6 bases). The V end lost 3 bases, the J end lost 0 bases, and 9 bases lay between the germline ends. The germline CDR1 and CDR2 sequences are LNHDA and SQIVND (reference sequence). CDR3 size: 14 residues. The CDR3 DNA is TGTGCCAGTAGTATCGGGCGGGGCTCCTACGAGCAGTACTTC. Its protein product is CASSIGRGSYEQYF.

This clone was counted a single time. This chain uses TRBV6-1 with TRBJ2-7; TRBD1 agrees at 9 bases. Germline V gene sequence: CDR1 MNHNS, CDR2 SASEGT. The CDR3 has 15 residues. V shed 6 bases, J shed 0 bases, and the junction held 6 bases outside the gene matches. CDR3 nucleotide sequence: TGTGCCAGCAGCTACGGGACAGGGAGCTCCTACGAGCAGTACTTC. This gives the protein CASSYGTGSSYEQYF.

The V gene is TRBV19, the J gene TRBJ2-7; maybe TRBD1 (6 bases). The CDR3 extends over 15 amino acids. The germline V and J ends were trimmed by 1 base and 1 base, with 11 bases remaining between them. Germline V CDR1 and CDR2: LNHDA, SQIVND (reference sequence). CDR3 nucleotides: TGTGCCAGTAGTATAGGGACAGTTGGGTCCTACGAGCAGTACTTC. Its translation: CASSIGTVGSYEQYF.

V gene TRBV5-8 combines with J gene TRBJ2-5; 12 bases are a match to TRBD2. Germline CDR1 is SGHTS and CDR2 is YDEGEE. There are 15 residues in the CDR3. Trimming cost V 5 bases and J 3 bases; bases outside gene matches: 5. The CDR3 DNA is TGTGCCAGCAGATACTGGACTAGCGGGGAAGAGACCCAGTACTTC. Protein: CASRYWTSGEETQYF.

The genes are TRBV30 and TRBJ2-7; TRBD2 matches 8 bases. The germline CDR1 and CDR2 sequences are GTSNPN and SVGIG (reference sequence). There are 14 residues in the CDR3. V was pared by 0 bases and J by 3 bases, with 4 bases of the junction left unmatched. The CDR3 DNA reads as TGTGCCTGGAGTGTAAGTGGGACTAGCTACGAGCAGTACTTC. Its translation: CAWSVSGTSYEQYF.

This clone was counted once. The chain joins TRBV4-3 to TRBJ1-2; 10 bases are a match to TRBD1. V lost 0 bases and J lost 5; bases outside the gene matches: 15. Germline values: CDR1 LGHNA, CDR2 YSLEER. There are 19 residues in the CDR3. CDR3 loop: CASSQDLLTGGRGWYGYTF. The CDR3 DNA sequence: TGCGCCAGCAGCCAAGATTTGTTGACAGGGGGCCGGGGCTGGTATGGCTACACCTTC.

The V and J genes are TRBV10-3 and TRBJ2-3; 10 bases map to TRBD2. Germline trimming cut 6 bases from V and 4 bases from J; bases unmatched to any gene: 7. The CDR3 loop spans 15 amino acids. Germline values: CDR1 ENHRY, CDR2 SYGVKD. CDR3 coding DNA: TGTGCCATCAGGGTAGCGGGGGGAGGGGCAGATACGCAGTATTTT. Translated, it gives CAIRVAGGGADTQYF.

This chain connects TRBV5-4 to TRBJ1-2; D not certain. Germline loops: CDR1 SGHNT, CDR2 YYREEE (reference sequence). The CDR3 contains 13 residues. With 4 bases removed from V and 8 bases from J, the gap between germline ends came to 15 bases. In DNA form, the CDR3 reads TGTGCCAGCAGCATGGATCTGGCCGAAGGCTACACCTTC. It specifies CASSMDLAEGYTF.

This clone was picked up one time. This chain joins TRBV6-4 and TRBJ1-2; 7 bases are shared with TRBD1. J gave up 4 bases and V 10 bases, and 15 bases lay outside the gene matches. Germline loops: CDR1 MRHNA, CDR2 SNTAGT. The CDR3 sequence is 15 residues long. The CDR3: CATSPGTARSYGYTF. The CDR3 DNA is TGTGCCACCTCGCCCGGGACAGCCCGGAGCTATGGCTACACCTTC.